This TCR beta chain was sequenced in a study of T cells in Graves' hyperthyroidism and ophthalmopathy. TCR beta CDR3 regions were amplified from RNA transcripts. A first-round RT-PCR of the TCR CDR3 used the HTBI primer set. TCRdb itself ran the multiplex PCR reads through MiXCR, one entry per CDR3 protein. The sample has approximately 700,000 distinct CDR3 sequences; about 15% are singletons. This CDR3 is built from 12 residues. V lost 1 base and J 7 bases, leaving 5 bases between the germline ends. Germline V gene data show CDR1 as SNHLY and CDR2 as FYNNEI. In this sample, this clonotype turned up many times.

Sequencing input: blood. This chain joins TRBV2 and TRBJ1-5; no clear D gene. This receptor was taken from a man aged 18 to 35 with Graves' hyperthyroidism. This CDR3 reads CASSEGKQPQHF. As DNA, the CDR3 is TGTGCCAGCAGTGAAGGAAAACAGCCCCAGCATTTT.